The TCR beta chain described here comes from a study of CD8 T cells in Susac syndrome. Per germline, CDR1 LNHDA and CDR2 SQIVND (reference sequence). The CDR3 sequence is 16 residues long. The V and J ends lost 3 bases and 0 bases respectively, with 12 bases between them. RNA amounts of 0.5 to 1 ug underwent reverse transcription with random hexamers. One entry per CDR3 protein, called by TCRdb with MiXCR from the immunoSEQ multiplex PCR reads. The profile covers around 130,000 distinct CDR3 sequences, with over 95% appearing a single time and less than 0.15% taken by the ten largest. This receptor was obtained from a human donor with Susac syndrome. Sequenced: CD4+ T cells from PBMCs. This chain uses TRBV19 with TRBJ1-3, with TRBD1 as a possible D gene (6 bases). The CDR3 sequence: CASSMRTASSGNTIYF. CDR3 bases: TGTGCCAGTAGTATGCGGACAGCTAGCTCTGGAAACACCATATATTTT.